Below, one T cell receptor beta chain is given with its context. Antigen unknown. The data are from a study of Ad26.COV2.S vaccination and SARS-CoV-2 variants. Findings and limits, study-wide: Those who received vaccine or placebo ended up with similar non-spike TCR breadth.

Trimming pared 3 bases from V and 4 bases from J, leaving 6 bases between. The CDR3 sequence is 12 residues long. The treatment: 19 received Ad26.COV2.S at low or high dose, single or two shots; 5 received placebo; per-sample allocation not given. Sampling occurred on day 63 after the first vaccine or placebo injection. At a Boston site, the person donating was an adult of 18-55 years. Method: immunoSEQ multiplex PCR; TCRdb's copy keeps in-frame clones and lacks some. There are about 450,000 clones in the sample; 89% occur only once, and approximately 2.5% lies in the top ten. This rearrangement joins TRBV12-3 or TRBV12-4 to TRBJ1-2; the D is unclear. The source material was peripheral blood, sampled in a trial of Ad26.COV2.S vaccine versus placebo. This sequence was found in a person aged 18-65 years who received the Ad26.COV2.S COVID-19 vaccine or a placebo. The CDR3 sequence: CASSFAAYGYTF. CDR3 in DNA: TGTGCCAGCAGTTTTGCGGCCTATGGCTACACCTTC.